The 23 T cell receptor beta chains in this list originate from one sample, sequenced in a study of beta chain features in type 1 diabetes. Points from the study as a whole: Patients with Type 1 diabetes showed moderately but significantly shorter TCRB CDR3s in all four CD4+ subsets.

These receptors are not linked to any known antigen. Expressed TCRB transcripts were sequenced because the entire RNA isolate underwent reverse transcription. Clones were sequenced by immunoSEQ multiplex PCR, and TCRdb holds only the in-frame ones, with some missing. The table has approximately 730,000 clones, about an eighth seen once; the top ten hold roughly 0.022%. The sample taken for sequencing was naive CD4+ T cells from blood. The origin of the receptors is a man younger than 35 with type 1 diabetes.

This clone occurred a few times. This chain connects TRBV28 to TRBJ2-7; possible D gene TRBD1, 6 bases. The V end was cut by 5 bases, the J end by 1 base, with 12 bases between. This CDR3 is 14 amino acids long. Germline V gene sequence: CDR1 MDHEN, CDR2 SYDVKM. The CDR3 region is CASSTPGTSYEQYF. In nucleotides, the CDR3 is TGTGCCAGCAGTACGCCCGGGACATCCTACGAGCAGTACTTC.

This clone was seen more than once but under ten times. V gene TRBV6-1 combines with J gene TRBJ1-1; D is possibly TRBD1 (5 bases). Per germline, CDR1 MNHNS and CDR2 SASEGT. V lost 6 bases to trimming and J lost 4 bases, with 12 bases between them. This CDR3 contains 13 residues. CDR3 in amino acids: CASSARRATEAFF. In nucleotides, the CDR3 is TGTGCCAGCAGCGCTCGCAGGGCCACTGAAGCTTTCTTT.

The sample holds a few counts of this clone. The gene calls are TRBV5-6 and TRBJ1-1; D is uncertain. Deletions cut 6 bases from V and 0 bases from J, with 15 bases between. Germline CDR1 is SGHDT and CDR2 is YYEEEE. This CDR3 has 15 amino acids. Here the CDR3 DNA reads TGTGCCAGCACCCCCGGACGGGGATTGAACACTGAAGCTTTCTTT. Translated: CASTPGRGLNTEAFF.

The gene calls are TRBV5-4 and TRBJ2-1, with 10 bases matching TRBD1. With V trimmed by 3 bases and J by 6 bases, 12 bases remained unmatched. The CDR3 covers 17 residues. Germline V lookup: CDR1 SGHNT, CDR2 YYREEE (reference sequence). The CDR3 DNA reads TGTGCCAGCAGCTCCCGCCCCGGGACAGGGGATGGCAATGAGCAGTTCTTC. Its translation is CASSSRPGTGDGNEQFF.

The chain couples TRBV28 to TRBJ2-7; TRBD2 is a possible D gene (7 bases). There are 15 residues in the CDR3. CDR1 and CDR2 from the germline V gene are MDHEN and SYDVKM. The V and J ends lost 4 bases and 2 bases respectively, with 15 bases between them. CDR3 sequence: CASSSGAGAAYEQYF. The CDR3 coding sequence is TGTGCCAGCAGTTCTGGGGCGGGGGCGGCCTACGAGCAGTACTTC.

V usage is TRBV30 and J usage is TRBJ1-2; D perhaps matches TRBD1 (5 bases). There are 12 residues in the CDR3. CDR1 and CDR2 (germline): GTSNPN, SVGIG (reference sequence). The ends were cut back, 0 bases at V and 8 bases at J, with 10 bases in the middle. As DNA, the CDR3 is TGTGCCTGGAGTGTTCAGGGATGGGGCTACACCTTC. Translation: CAWSVQGWGYTF.

J is TRBJ1-4 and V is TRBV27, with D possibly TRBD1 on 6 matching bases. V lost 5 bases and J 0 bases, leaving 16 bases between the germline ends. Germline V gives CDR1 MNHEY, CDR2 SMNVEV (reference sequence). The CDR3 loop spans 17 amino acids. DNA for the CDR3: TGTGCCAGCAGTCCCGGACAGCACCATGCAACTAATGAAAAACTGTTTTTT. As protein: CASSPGQHHATNEKLFF.

This chain uses TRBV18 with TRBJ2-6, with D unclear. From germline, CDR1 is KGHSH and CDR2 LQKENI. Trimming left V 4 bases short and J 4 bases short, with 8 bases between. The CDR3 spans 14 residues. The CDR3 loop reads CASSLQAGANVLTF. CDR3 DNA: TGTGCCAGCTCACTCCAGGCCGGGGCCAACGTCCTGACTTTC.

There are a few counts of this clone. The J gene is TRBJ2-1, the V gene TRBV10-3, with 13 bases matching TRBD2. This CDR3 is built from 16 residues. The V gene end was trimmed by 6 bases and the J gene end by 9 bases; junction bases not matched to a gene: 11. Germline-derived CDR1 and CDR2 are ENHRY and SYGVKD. The CDR3, as DNA: TGTGCCATCAGAGAAGTCACTAGCGGGGGGGCGCTTGAGCAGTTCTTC. The encoded protein is CAIREVTSGGALEQFF.

This clone was seen a few times. The chain employs TRBV7-9 and TRBJ2-7; D gene ambiguous. Germline V CDR1 and CDR2: SEHNR, FQNEAQ (reference sequence). This CDR3 is 12 amino acids long. Trimming left V 1 base short and J 3 bases short, with 4 bases between. The CDR3 spells CASSLEVYEQYF. The CDR3 bases are TGTGCCAGCAGCTTAGAAGTCTACGAGCAGTACTTC.

This clone was seen once. The chain uses TRBV5-4 and TRBJ1-4; weak D call: TRBD1 (5 bases). From germline, CDR1 is SGHNT and CDR2 YYREEE (reference sequence). The CDR3 runs 14 residues. Trimming took off 4 bases at V and 6 bases at J, with 13 bases between the two ends. The CDR3 coding sequence is TGTGCCAGCAGCCCCTGGGGCGACCATGAAAAACTGTTTTTT. Its protein is CASSPWGDHEKLFF.

This clone has only a few counts. This chain connects TRBV27 to TRBJ1-1; weak D call: TRBD1 (6 bases). V gave up 6 bases and J gave up 0 bases, with 8 bases separating them. This CDR3 contains 13 residues. CDR1 and CDR2 (germline): MNHEY, SMNVEV (reference sequence). The CDR3, as DNA: TGTGCCAGCAGGGACAGAATGAACACTGAAGCTTTCTTT. Protein product: CASRDRMNTEAFF.

This CDR3 is CAIGSTENTEAFF. The DNA of the CDR3 is TGTGCCATCGGAAGTACGGAGAACACTGAAGCTTTCTTT. V is TRBV10-3 and J is TRBJ1-1; D uncertain. The V gene lost 8 bases and the J gene lost 1 base, with 11 bases spanning the gap. CDR3 length equals 13 residues. Germline V CDR1 and CDR2: ENHRY, SYGVKD.

This clone was seen a handful of times. This CDR3 is also generated by other DNA sequences in the sample. The chain carries TRBV6-5 and TRBJ2-7; possible D gene TRBD2, 6 bases. V was clipped by 6 bases and J by 0 bases, with 9 bases between them. The CDR3 runs 13 residues. Germline loops: CDR1 MNHEY, CDR2 SVGAGI. The CDR3 is CASRSGDSYEQYF. As DNA, the CDR3 is TGTGCCAGCAGATCGGGGGACTCCTACGAGCAGTACTTC.

This clone came up a few times. The rearrangement joins TRBV27 to TRBJ2-2; D is ambiguous. The CDR3 runs to 15 residues. CDR1 and CDR2 from the germline V gene are MNHEY and SMNVEV (reference sequence). Trimming removed 2 bases at V and 5 bases at J, with 12 bases between. The CDR3 bases are TGTGCCAGCAGTTTAACGGGCAGCCCAACCGGGGAGCTGTTTTTT. Translation: CASSLTGSPTGELFF.

The chain links TRBV25-1 to TRBJ1-2; no definite D call. The V end was cut by 4 bases, the J end by 9 bases, with 15 bases between. Germline CDR1 MGHDK, CDR2 SYGVNS. The length of the CDR3 is 13 residues. The CDR3 DNA reads TGTGCCAGCAGTGGTCTCCCGGGCGGTCGCTACACCTTC. Encoded protein: CASSGLPGGRYTF.

This clone was counted only a few times. The chain has TRBV30 and TRBJ2-2; maybe TRBD2 (6 bases). Germline-derived CDR1 and CDR2 are GTSNPN and SVGIG (reference sequence). Trimming removed 2 bases from V and 0 bases from J, with 7 bases in between. The CDR3 covers 14 residues. The CDR3 here is CAWSRGSNTGELFF. Here the CDR3 DNA reads TGTGCCTGGAGTCGGGGGTCGAACACCGGGGAGCTGTTTTTT.

This clone has more than one count but fewer than ten. The chain has TRBV7-2 and TRBJ2-3, with 8 bases identical to TRBD2. The CDR3 length is 16 residues. The junction had 9 bases not matched to a gene; V was cut back by 5 bases and J by 2 bases. Germline values: CDR1 SGHTA, CDR2 FQGNSA. The CDR3 sequence is CASSPGGLDFTDTQYF. The CDR3 DNA sequence: TGTGCCAGCAGCCCTGGGGGACTAGACTTCACAGATACGCAGTATTTT.

This chain joins TRBV9 and TRBJ2-1; 8 bases are a match to TRBD1. The CDR3 length is 15 residues. The V segment lost 4 bases and the J segment 0 bases; nucleotides outside the gene matches: 3. Germline values: CDR1 SGDLS, CDR2 YYNGEE. The CDR3 nucleotides read TGTGCCAGCAGCCAAGACAGGGGCTCCTACAATGAGCAGTTCTTC. This encodes CASSQDRGSYNEQFF. The full variable domain, rest sourced from reference TRBV9 and TRBJ2-1, is DSGVTQTPKHLITATGQRVTLRCSPRSGDLSVYWYQQSLDQGLQFLIQYYNGEERAKGNILERFSAQQFPDLHSELNLSSLELGDSALYFCASSQDRGSYNEQFFGPGTRLTVL.

This clone was counted between two and nine times. The rearrangement links TRBV5-4 to TRBJ1-4; D ambiguous. Trimming stripped 0 bases from V and 5 bases from J, with 11 bases between. The CDR3 length is 15 residues. Germline lookup yields CDR1 SGHNT and CDR2 YYREEE (reference sequence). The CDR3 sequence is CASSLEPTSNEKLFF. CDR3 DNA: TGTGCCAGCAGCTTGGAACCGACGTCCAATGAAAAACTGTTTTTT.

This clone was observed a handful of times. The rearrangement uses TRBV19 and TRBJ2-5; 11 bases map to TRBD2. In germline, CDR1 is LNHDA, CDR2 SQIVND (reference sequence). The CDR3 contains 15 residues. The J segment lost 5 bases and the V segment lost 3 bases, leaving 5 bases of the junction unmatched. DNA of the CDR3: TGTGCCAGTAGTATTGTAGCGGGGGGGCGGGAGACCCAGTACTTC. Its protein is CASSIVAGGRETQYF.

This clone was observed a handful of times. The V and J genes are TRBV30 and TRBJ1-1; 9 nucleotides agree with TRBD1. Germline values: CDR1 GTSNPN, CDR2 SVGIG (reference sequence). The CDR3 is 14 amino acids. V was clipped by 4 bases and J by 4 bases; unmatched bases: 7. CDR3 bases: TGTGCCTGGACTTCTGACAGGGGGATCACTGAAGCTTTCTTT. It translates to CAWTSDRGITEAFF. The full variable domain, its missing parts supplied by reference TRBV30 and TRBJ1-1, is SQTIHQWPATLVQPVGSPLSLECTVEGTSNPNLYWYRQAAGRGLQLLFYSVGIGQISSEVPQNLSASRPQDRQFILSSKKLLLSDSGFYLCAWTSDRGITEAFFGQGTRLTVV.

This chain links TRBV27 with TRBJ1-5, with 7 bases matching TRBD1. Germline V gene lookup returns CDR1 MNHEY and CDR2 SMNVEV (reference sequence). J lost 0 bases, V lost 3 bases, and 5 bases had no gene match. CDR3 size: 16 residues. As DNA, the CDR3 is TGTGCCAGCAGTTTGCATCGGGACAGTAGCAATCAGCCCCAGCATTTT. Amino acids: CASSLHRDSSNQPQHF.